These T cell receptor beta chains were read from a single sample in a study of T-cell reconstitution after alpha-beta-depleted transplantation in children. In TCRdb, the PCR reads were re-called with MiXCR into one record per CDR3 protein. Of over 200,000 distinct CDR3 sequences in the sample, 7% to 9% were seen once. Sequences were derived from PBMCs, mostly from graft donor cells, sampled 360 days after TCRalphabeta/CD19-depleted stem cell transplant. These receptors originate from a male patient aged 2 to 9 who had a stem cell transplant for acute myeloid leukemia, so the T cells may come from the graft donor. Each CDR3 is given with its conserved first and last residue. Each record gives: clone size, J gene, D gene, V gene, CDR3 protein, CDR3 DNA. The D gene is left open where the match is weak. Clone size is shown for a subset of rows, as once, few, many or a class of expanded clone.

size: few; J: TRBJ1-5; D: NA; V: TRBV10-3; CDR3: CAIGLQDGSNQPQHF; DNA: TGTGCCATCGGGTTACAGGATGGTAGCAATCAGCCCCAGCATTTT
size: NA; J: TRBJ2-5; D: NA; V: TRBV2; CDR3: CASSLSVGETQYF; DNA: TGTGCCAGCAGTCTGTCAGTGGGGGAGACCCAGTACTTC
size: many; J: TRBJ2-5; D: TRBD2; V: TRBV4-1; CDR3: CASSLRAGVGTQYF; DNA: TGCGCCAGCAGCCTCCGAGCGGGGGTAGGGACCCAGTACTTC
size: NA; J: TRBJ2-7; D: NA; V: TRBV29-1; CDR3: CSVDQGPYEQYF; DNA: TGCAGCGTTGACCAGGGCCCCTACGAGCAGTACTTC
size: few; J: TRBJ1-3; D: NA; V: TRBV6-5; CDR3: CATAPQTRRIHYQFSGNTIYF; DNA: TGTGCCACCGCGCCTCAAACCCGACGGATCCATTACCAATTCTCTGGAAACACCATATATTTT
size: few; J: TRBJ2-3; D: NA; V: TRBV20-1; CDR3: CSALWISTDTQYF; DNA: TGCAGTGCGCTATGGATTAGCACAGATACGCAGTATTTT
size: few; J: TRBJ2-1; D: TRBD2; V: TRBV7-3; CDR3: CASSPGLAQYNEQFF; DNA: TGTGCCAGCAGCCCGGGACTAGCCCAATACAATGAGCAGTTCTTC
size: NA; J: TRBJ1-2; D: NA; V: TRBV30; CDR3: CAWTQTLYGYTF; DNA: TGTGCCTGGACTCAGACTCTTTATGGCTACACCTTC
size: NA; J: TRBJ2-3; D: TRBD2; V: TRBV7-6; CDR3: CASSLAPSGGVDTQYF; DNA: TGTGCCAGCAGCTTAGCCCCTAGCGGGGGGGTGGATACGCAGTATTTT
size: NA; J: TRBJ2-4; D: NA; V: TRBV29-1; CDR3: CSVENRTLAKNIQYF; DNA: TGCAGCGTTGAAAACAGAACTCTAGCCAAAAACATTCAGTACTTC
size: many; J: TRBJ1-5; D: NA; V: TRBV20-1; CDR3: CSARDGTRLSNQPQHF; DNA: TGCAGTGCTAGAGATGGGACACGCCTAAGCAATCAGCCCCAGCATTTT
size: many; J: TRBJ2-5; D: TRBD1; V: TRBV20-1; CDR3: CSAGQGTWETQYF; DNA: TGCAGTGCCGGACAGGGTACTTGGGAGACCCAGTACTTC
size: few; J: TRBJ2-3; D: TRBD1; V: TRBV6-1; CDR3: CASSRDRGRGDTQYF; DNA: TGTGCCAGCAGCCGGGACAGGGGGCGAGGAGATACGCAGTATTTT
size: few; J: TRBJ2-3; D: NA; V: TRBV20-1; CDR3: CSATGSMNTQYF; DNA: TGCAGTGCTACCGGGAGTATGAATACGCAGTATTTT
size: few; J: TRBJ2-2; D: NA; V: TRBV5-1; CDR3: CASSWTTDRKITGELFF; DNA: TGCGCCAGCAGCTGGACGACAGACCGAAAAATCACCGGGGAGCTGTTTTTT
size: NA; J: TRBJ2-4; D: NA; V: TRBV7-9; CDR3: CASSLEGRTVKNIQYF; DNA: TGTGCCAGCAGCTTAGAAGGAAGGACAGTTAAAAACATTCAGTACTTC
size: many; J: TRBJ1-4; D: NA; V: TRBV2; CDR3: CASSSTNEKLFF; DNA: TGTGCCAGCAGCTCAACTAATGAAAAACTGTTTTTT
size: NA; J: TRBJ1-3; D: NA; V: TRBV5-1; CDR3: CASSWGWGLSGNTIYF; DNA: TGCGCCAGCAGCTGGGGTTGGGGCCTCTCTGGAAACACCATATATTTT
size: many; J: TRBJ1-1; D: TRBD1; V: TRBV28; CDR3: CASRSIQGQGLAEAFF; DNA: TGTGCCAGCAGATCAATCCAGGGACAGGGGTTGGCTGAAGCTTTCTTT
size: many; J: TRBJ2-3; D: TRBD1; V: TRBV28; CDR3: CASSFRGPGTQYF; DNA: TGTGCCAGCAGTTTCAGGGGGCCGGGTACGCAGTATTTT
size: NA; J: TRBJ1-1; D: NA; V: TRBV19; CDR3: CASSIGRGGEAFF; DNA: TGTGCCAGTAGTATAGGCAGGGGTGGTGAAGCTTTCTTT
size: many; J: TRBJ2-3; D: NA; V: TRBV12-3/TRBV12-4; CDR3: CASSVVIRTDTQYF; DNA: TGTGCCAGCAGTGTTGTTATCCGCACAGATACGCAGTATTTT
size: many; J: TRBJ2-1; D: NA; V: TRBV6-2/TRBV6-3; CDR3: CASGRWVTGNEQFF; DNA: TGTGCCAGCGGGAGATGGGTGACTGGCAATGAGCAGTTCTTC
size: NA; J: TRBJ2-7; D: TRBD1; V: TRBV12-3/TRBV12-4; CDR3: CASSLTGGLYEQYF; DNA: TGTGCCAGCAGTTTGACAGGGGGTCTCTACGAGCAGTACTTC
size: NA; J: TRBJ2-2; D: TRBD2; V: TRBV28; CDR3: CASSGRARVGELFF; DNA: TGTGCCAGTAGCGGGAGGGCCCGTGTCGGGGAGCTGTTTTTT
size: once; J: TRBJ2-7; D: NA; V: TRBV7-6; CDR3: CASSLFEDRISPYEQYF; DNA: TGTGCCAGCAGCTTATTTGAGGACAGAATCAGTCCCTACGAGCAGTACTTC
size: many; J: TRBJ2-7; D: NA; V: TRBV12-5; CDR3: CASGLQGYEQYF; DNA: TGTGCTAGTGGTTTGCAGGGGTACGAGCAGTACTTC
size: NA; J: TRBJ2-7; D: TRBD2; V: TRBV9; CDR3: CASSVGEGLAGVSYEQYF; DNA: TGTGCCAGCAGCGTAGGAGAGGGACTAGCGGGAGTGTCCTACGAGCAGTACTTC
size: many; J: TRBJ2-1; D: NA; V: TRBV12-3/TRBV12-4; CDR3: CASSPGTGNNEQFF; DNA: TGTGCCAGCAGTCCCGGGACTGGAAACAATGAGCAGTTCTTC
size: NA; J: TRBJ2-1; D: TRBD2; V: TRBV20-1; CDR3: CSADPREDEQFF; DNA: TGCAGTGCTGACCCTCGGGAGGATGAGCAGTTCTTC
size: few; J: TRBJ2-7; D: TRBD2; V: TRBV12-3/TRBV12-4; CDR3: CASSLARVREGYEQYF; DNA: TGTGCCAGCAGTTTAGCGCGGGTGCGGGAGGGTTACGAGCAGTACTTC
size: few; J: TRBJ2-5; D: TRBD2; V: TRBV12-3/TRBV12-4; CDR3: CASSSSGATQETQYF; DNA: TGTGCCAGCAGTAGTAGCGGGGCGACGCAAGAGACCCAGTACTTC
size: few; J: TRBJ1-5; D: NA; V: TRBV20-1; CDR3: CSGVGSNQPQHF; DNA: TGCAGTGGGGTGGGTAGCAATCAGCCCCAGCATTTT
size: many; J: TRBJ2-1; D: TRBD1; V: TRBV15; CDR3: CATSTNRGQGHYNEQFF; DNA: TGTGCCACCAGCACCAACAGGGGGCAAGGCCACTACAATGAGCAGTTCTTC
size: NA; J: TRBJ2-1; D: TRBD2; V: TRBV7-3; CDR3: CASSSQREGVNEQFF; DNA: TGTGCCAGCAGCTCCCAGCGGGAGGGGGTCAATGAGCAGTTCTTC
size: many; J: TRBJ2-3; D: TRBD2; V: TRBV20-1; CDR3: CSALAGGFTDTQYF; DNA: TGCAGTGCCTTAGCGGGGGGCTTCACAGATACGCAGTATTTT
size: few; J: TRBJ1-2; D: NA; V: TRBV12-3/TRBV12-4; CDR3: CASSFLEINPHGYTF; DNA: TGTGCCAGCAGTTTCCTAGAGATCAACCCGCATGGCTACACCTTC
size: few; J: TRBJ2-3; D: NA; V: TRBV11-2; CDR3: CASWSSAGTDTQYF; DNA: TGTGCCAGCTGGTCCTCAGCTGGCACAGATACGCAGTATTTT
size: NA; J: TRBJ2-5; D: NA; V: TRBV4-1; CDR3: CASSQVSLVAETQYF; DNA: TGCGCCAGCAGCCAAGTATCACTAGTGGCAGAGACCCAGTACTTC
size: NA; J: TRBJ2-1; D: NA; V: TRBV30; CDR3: CAWSVPKNYNEQFF; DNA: TGTGCCTGGAGTGTCCCCAAAAACTACAATGAGCAGTTCTTC
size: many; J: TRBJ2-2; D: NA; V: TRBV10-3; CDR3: CAISPAAVTGELFF; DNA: TGTGCCATCTCCCCAGCCGCGGTCACCGGGGAGCTGTTTTTT
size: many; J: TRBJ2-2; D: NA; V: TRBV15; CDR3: CATSRDAGVYTGELFF; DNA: TGTGCCACCAGCAGAGATGCAGGGGTCTACACCGGGGAGCTGTTTTTT
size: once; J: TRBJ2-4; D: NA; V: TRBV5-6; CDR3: CASSLKGGHIQYF; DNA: TGTGCCAGCAGCTTGAAGGGGGGGCACATTCAGTACTTC
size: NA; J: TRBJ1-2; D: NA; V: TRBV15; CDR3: CATSRKLQGGNGYTF; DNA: TGTGCCACCAGCAGGAAATTACAGGGTGGGAATGGCTACACCTTC
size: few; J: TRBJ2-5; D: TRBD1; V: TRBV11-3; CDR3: CASSSDSGQAPGRKTQYF; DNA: TGTGCCAGCAGCTCCGATTCGGGACAGGCACCGGGACGAAAGACCCAGTACTTC
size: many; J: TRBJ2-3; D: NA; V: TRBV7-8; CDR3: CASSLIQAADTQYF; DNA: TGTGCCAGCAGCTTAATCCAGGCGGCAGATACGCAGTATTTT
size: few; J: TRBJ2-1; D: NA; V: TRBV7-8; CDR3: CASSPRLGSYNEQFF; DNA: TGTGCCAGCAGCCCTCGACTAGGCTCCTACAATGAGCAGTTCTTC
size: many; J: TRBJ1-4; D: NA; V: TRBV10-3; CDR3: CAISDGGLGEKLFF; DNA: TGTGCCATCAGTGATGGGGGGTTAGGTGAAAAACTGTTTTTT
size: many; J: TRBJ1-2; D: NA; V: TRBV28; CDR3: CASSPQMQTWEHGYTF; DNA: TGTGCCAGCAGTCCCCAAATGCAGACCTGGGAGCATGGCTACACCTTC
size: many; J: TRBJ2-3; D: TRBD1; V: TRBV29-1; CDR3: CSVISGGGGDTQYF; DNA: TGCAGCGTTATCTCAGGGGGCGGAGGAGATACGCAGTATTTT
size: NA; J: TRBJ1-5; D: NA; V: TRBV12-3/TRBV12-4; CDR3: CASSLPGNQPQHF; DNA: TGTGCCAGCAGTTTACCAGGCAATCAGCCCCAGCATTTT
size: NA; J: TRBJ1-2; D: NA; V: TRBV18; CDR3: CASSQQANYGYTF; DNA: TGTGCCAGCTCACAACAAGCTAACTATGGCTACACCTTC
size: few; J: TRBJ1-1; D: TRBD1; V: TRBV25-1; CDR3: CASSFPGQREAFF; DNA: TGTGCCAGCAGTTTCCCGGGACAGCGTGAAGCTTTCTTT